The 7 T cell receptor beta chains listed next were all sequenced from one sample in a study of neurological immune-mediated disorders. Time point of the sample: longitudinal time-point 3. TCRdb used MiXCR to reprocess the 5' RACE reads, holding one entry per CDR3 protein. The data hold approximately 85,000 distinct CDR3 sequences, with approximately 4.3% observed a single time. Material: PBMCs. These receptors all stem from an older woman with multiple sclerosis.

This clonotype was seen many times. CDR3 loop: CASSYSIPGGERRKNTIYF. The DNA of the CDR3 is TGTGCCAGCAGTTACTCTATACCAGGGGGCGAAAGGAGGAAAAACACCATATATTTT. This chain connects TRBV6-5 to TRBJ1-3, with 8 bases fitting TRBD1. V gave up 0 bases and J gave up 6 bases; unmatched junction bases: 16. The CDR3 covers 19 residues. Germline CDR1 and CDR2: MNHEY and SVGAGI.

This clonotype was observed many times. The gene calls are TRBV20-1 and TRBJ2-7; D tentatively reads TRBD1 or TRBD2 (5 bases each). Looked up from germline, CDR1 is DFQATT and CDR2 is SNEGSKA (reference sequence). Trimming took off 2 bases at V and 5 bases at J, with 16 bases between the two ends. The CDR3 sequence is 14 residues long. The CDR3 protein is CSARRGYGGNEQYF. DNA for the CDR3: TGCAGTGCTAGAAGGGGATATGGGGGAAACGAGCAGTACTTC.

This clonotype was seen at least ten times. The chain is built from TRBV14 and TRBJ1-2; D call uncertain. The CDR3 spans 15 residues. The V and J ends lost 0 bases and 5 bases respectively, with 13 bases between them. Germline CDR1 reads SGHDN; CDR2 reads FVKESK. CDR3 DNA sequence: TGTGCCAGCAGCCAAGATGTGGGGTCCGGGTATGGCTACACCTTC. Protein: CASSQDVGSGYGYTF.

This clonotype was seen ten or more times. CDR3 in amino acids: CASSDAGAGIISDTQYF. The CDR3, as DNA: TGTGCCAGCAGTGACGCGGGGGCCGGTATTATATCCGATACGCAGTATTTT. The gene calls are TRBV6-5 and TRBJ2-3; possibly TRBD2 for D (7 bases). CDR3 length: 17 residues. Germline CDR1 MNHEY, CDR2 SVGAGI. Trimming shortened V by 5 bases and J by 6 bases, and 24 bases separated the two germline ends.

In this sample, this clonotype turned up many times. The chain carries TRBV24-1 and TRBJ1-5; no reliable D call. V shed 4 bases and J shed 0 bases, with 6 bases lying between them. The length of the CDR3 is 14 residues. Looked up from germline, CDR1 is KGHDR and CDR2 is SFDVKD. CDR3 protein: CATSEQYSNQPQHF. CDR3 nucleotide sequence: TGTGCCACCAGTGAGCAATATAGCAATCAGCCCCAGCATTTT.

This clonotype was counted ten times or more. This sequence joins TRBV15 and TRBJ1-2; D not certain. The germline CDR1 and CDR2 sequences are LNHNV and YYDKDF (reference sequence). The CDR3 extends over 14 amino acids. Trimming left V 5 bases short and J 5 bases short, with 15 bases between. Here the CDR3 DNA reads TGTGCCACCAGCCCGGGCGAATTCGAGTATGGCTACACCTTC. It encodes CATSPGEFEYGYTF.

In this sample, this clonotype turned up many times. The V and J genes are TRBV20-1 and TRBJ1-4, with D maybe TRBD1 (6 bases). The germline CDR1 and CDR2 sequences are DFQATT and SNEGSKA (reference sequence). Trimming shortened V by 2 bases and J by 7 bases, and 14 bases separated the two germline ends. The CDR3 sequence is 14 residues long. The CDR3 DNA is TGCAGTGCTAGATCAGGGGTCCCCTTTGAAAAACTGTTTTTT. Translated: CSARSGVPFEKLFF.